This T cell receptor (beta chain) was sequenced for a study of blood T cell repertoires in COVID-19. Study background: Each recovered donor of Cohort 3 presented with two negative PCRs, clearance, or symptom resolution.

CDR3 length equals 16 residues. Germline V CDR1 and CDR2: SGHRS, YFSETQ. V trimming: 4 bases; J trimming: 7 bases; junction bases outside the gene matches: 9. The participants were between about 18 and 90 years old and came from 24 US areas. Participants' own reports of clinical history determined their cohort assignment. Original data processing: Quantification of nucleated cells was approximated via reference gene primer amplification. The assay was immunoSEQ multiplex PCR, and TCRdb's table has in-frame clones only and misses some. The V and J calls and clone size were taken over from that table, and D and trimming were inferred from the DNA. The sample carries 330,000 or so clones, approximately 89% recorded once.

The chain is built from TRBV5-1 and TRBJ2-1; 12 positions agree with TRBD2. The sample consisted of PBMCs or T cells enriched from blood (not recorded which). This receptor was identified in a man between 40 and 49 years old in a cohort exposed to, infected with or recovered from COVID-19 (not recorded which). CDR3 in DNA: TGCGCCAGCAGCCCGCTAGCGGGAGGGAGAGGGAATGAGCAGTTCTTC. It codes for CASSPLAGGRGNEQFF. The whole variable domain, remainder taken from reference TRBV5-1 and TRBJ2-1, is KAGVTQTPRYLIKTRGQQVTLSCSPISGHRSVSWYQQTPGQGLQFLFEYFSETQRNKGNFPGRFSGRQFSNSRSEMNVSTLELGDSALYLCASSPLAGGRGNEQFFGPGTRLTVL.